Included here is one T cell receptor beta chain sequence, with context. It has no known antigen specificity. Base quality data are lacking; no much larger clone is found one base away. TCRbeta CDR3 regions were amplified from genomic DNA by means of the immunoSEQ Assay, a bias-controlled multiplex PCR. The authors' pipeline ran thus. The number of nucleated cells in each sample was estimated by amplification of reference gene primers within the assay. To quantify the absolute abundance of each unique TCRbeta CDR3 rearrangement, sequence reads were collapsed and filtered. Productive Simpson clonality was computed per sample as the square root of Simpson's diversity index over productive rearrangements. TCRdb retrieved this table from immuneACCESS and kept in-frame rearrangements only. Not all clones are present; in checked studies, unresolved V genes account for under half, and no reason is known for the remainder. V, J and clone size were drawn from that table, and D and trimming were deduced from the DNA. For this sample there are 310,000 or so clones; about nine tenths appear just once. Under 11% of the sample comes from the top ten.

Enrolling through a virtual design, the prospective study's participants ranged in age from roughly 18 to 89 years and lived across more than 20 United States geographic areas. In the prospective study, cohorts were assigned on the basis of participant-reported clinical history obtained from a screening survey and a study questionnaire. For ImmuneRACE Cohort 3, a participant was defined as recovered based on two consecutive negative NP/OP PCR tests, clearance by a healthcare professional, or resolution of symptoms. Each participant in the prospective study had whole blood, serum and a nasopharyngeal or oropharyngeal swab collected by mobile phlebotomists. Additional blood draws and questionnaires over an approximately 2-month period could optionally be provided by prospective study participants. Blood samples from the prospective study were shipped frozen or at room temperature prior to DNA extraction.

CDR1 MNHEY and CDR2 SVGEGT were looked up in the germline V gene. The CDR3 measures 15 amino acids from cysteine to phenylalanine. Only CDR3 DNA remains: 45 bases, in frame from the first base. V ends up 6 bases short and J 7 bases short, with an unmatched junction base count of 9. This specimen belongs to a study of blood T cell repertoires in COVID-19 (dated by TCRdb to the early 2020s). The study in broad terms: Samples covering the acute and convalescent phases of COVID-19 were provided by collaborators in the United States, Italy and Spain. The repertoires were released in a freely available public database intended as a resource for research on the immune response to SARS-CoV-2. The prospective study material was composed of cDNA or gDNA derived from T cells, B-cell-depleted T cells, or PBMCs. Deeply sampled blood TCRbeta repertoires from subjects exposed to, actively infected with, or recovered from COVID-19 were included in the dataset. Nearly every sample came with metadata listing a de-identified subject ID, COVID-19 status, age in years and sex. Where HLA class I and class II types were available, the types were taken from metadata supplied by the sample provider, not from assay-based typing. The samples were drawn from the first 160 participants of the ongoing ImmuneRACE study and from 950 to 1,500 subjects provided by 6 global collaborators.

General findings and caveats noted by the study authors: How much clinical and demographic metadata was included differed by source and by participant, and the metadata was provided uncurated.

Sequencing input: PBMCs or T cells enriched from blood (not recorded which). The sequence joins TRBV6-2 or TRBV6-3 to TRBJ2-1, with 10 junctional bases fitting TRBD2. This TCR derives from a woman aged 18-35 years who had recovered from COVID-19. The nucleotide sequence is TGTGCCAGCAGCCAACGACTAGCGGGTCTGAATGAGCAGTTCTTC. This yields the protein CASSQRLAGLNEQFF.